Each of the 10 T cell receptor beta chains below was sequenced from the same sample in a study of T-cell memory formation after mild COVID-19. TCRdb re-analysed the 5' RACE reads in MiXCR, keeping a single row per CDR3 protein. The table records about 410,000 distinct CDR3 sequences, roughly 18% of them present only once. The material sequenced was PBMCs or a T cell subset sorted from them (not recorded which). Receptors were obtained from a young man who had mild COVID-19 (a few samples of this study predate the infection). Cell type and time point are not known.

CDR3 sequence (DNA): TGCAGTGCTAGCTGGACAGGGAGGACTTTCTTT. Residues: CSASWTGRTFF. V and J are TRBV20-1 and TRBJ1-1; 8 nucleotides agree with TRBD1. J lost 12 bases, V lost 3 bases, and 6 bases had no gene match. From germline, CDR1 is DFQATT and CDR2 SNEGSKA (reference sequence). The CDR3 is made up of 11 amino acids.

The CDR3 spells CSARGSGTGGDQPQHF. The CDR3 nucleotides are TGCAGTGCTAGGGGCTCCGGGACAGGGGGCGATCAGCCCCAGCATTTT. The chain links TRBV20-1 to TRBJ1-5, with 12 bases that match TRBD1. The CDR3 runs to 16 residues. The junction had 8 bases not matched to a gene; V was cut back by 3 bases and J by 5 bases. Germline lookup yields CDR1 DFQATT and CDR2 SNEGSKA (reference sequence).

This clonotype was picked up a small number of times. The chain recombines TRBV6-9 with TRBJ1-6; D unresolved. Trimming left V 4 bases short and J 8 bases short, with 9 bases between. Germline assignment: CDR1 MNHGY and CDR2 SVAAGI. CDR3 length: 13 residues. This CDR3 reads CASSCCGDSPLHF. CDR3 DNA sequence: TGTGCCAGCAGTTGTTGCGGGGATTCACCCCTCCACTTT.

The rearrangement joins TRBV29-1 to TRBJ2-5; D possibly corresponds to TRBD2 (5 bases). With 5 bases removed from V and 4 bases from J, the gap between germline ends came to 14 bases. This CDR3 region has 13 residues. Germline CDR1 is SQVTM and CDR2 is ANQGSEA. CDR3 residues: CSVRGRSLETQYF. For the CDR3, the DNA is TGCAGCGTTCGGGGAAGGTCGTTAGAGACCCAGTACTTC.

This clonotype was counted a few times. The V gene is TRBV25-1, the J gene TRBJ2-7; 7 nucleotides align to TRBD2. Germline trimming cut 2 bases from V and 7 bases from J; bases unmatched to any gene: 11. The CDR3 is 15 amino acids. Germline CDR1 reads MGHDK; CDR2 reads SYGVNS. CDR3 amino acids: CASSESIRPAGEQYF. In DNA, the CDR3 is TGTGCCAGCAGTGAAAGTATCAGGCCAGCGGGAGAGCAGTACTTC.

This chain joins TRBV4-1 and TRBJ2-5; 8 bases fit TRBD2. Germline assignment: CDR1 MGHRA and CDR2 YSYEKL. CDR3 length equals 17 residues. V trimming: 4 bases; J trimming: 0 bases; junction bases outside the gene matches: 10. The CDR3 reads CASSRGELAVHQETQYF. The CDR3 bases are TGCGCCAGCAGCCGAGGGGAACTAGCGGTACACCAAGAGACCCAGTACTTC.

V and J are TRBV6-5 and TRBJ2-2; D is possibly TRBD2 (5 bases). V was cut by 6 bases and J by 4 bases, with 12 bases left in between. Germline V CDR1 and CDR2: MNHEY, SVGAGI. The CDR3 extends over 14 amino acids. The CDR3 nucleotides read TGTGCCAGCAGCCTAGCCGCGGTCACCGGGGAGCTGTTTTTT. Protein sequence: CASSLAAVTGELFF.

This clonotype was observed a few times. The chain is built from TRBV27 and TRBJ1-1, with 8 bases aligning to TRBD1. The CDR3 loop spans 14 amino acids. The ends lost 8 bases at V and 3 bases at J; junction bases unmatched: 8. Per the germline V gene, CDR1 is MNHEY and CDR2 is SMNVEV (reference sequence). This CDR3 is CASHPGGGDTEAFF. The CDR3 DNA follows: TGTGCCAGCCATCCAGGGGGCGGGGACACTGAAGCTTTCTTT.

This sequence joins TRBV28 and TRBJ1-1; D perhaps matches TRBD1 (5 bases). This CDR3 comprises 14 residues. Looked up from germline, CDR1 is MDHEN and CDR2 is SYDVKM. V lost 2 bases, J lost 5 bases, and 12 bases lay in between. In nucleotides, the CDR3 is TGTGCCAGCAGTTTACTTACGGGGCCTACTGAAGCTTTCTTT. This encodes CASSLLTGPTEAFF.

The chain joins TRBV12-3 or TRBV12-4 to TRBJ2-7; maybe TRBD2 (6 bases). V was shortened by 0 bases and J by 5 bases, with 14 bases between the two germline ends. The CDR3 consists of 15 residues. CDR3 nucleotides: TGTGCCAGCAGTTTAGCGGGACTGGAAGGGAACGAGCAGTACTTC. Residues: CASSLAGLEGNEQYF.